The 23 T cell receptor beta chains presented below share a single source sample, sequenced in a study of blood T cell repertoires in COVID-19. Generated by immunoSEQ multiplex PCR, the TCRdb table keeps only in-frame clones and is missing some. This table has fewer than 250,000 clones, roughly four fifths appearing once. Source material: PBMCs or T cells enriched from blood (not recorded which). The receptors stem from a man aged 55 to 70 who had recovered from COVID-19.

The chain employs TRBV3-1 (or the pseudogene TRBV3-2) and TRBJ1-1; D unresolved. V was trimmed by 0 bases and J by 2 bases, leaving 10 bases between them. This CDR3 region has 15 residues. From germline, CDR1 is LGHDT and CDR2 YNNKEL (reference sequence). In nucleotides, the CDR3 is TGTGCCAGCAGCCAAGACCACAGACATAACACTGAAGCTTTCTTT. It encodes CASSQDHRHNTEAFF.

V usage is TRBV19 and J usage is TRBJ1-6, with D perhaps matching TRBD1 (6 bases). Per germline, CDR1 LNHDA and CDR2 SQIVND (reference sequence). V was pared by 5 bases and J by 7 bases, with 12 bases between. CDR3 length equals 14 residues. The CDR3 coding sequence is TGTGCCAGTAGTCCCGGGACACCAAATTCACCCCTCCACTTT. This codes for CASSPGTPNSPLHF. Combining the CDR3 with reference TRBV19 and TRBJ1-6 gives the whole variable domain DGGITQSPKYLFRKEGQNVTLSCEQNLNHDAMYWYRQDPGQGLRLIYYSQIVNDFQKGDIAEGYSVSREKKESFPLTVTSAQKNPTAFYLCASSPGTPNSPLHFGNGTRLTVT.

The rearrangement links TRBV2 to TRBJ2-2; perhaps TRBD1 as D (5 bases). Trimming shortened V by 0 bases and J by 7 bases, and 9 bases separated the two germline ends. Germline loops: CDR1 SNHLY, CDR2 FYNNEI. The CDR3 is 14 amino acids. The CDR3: CASSEAGRIGELFF. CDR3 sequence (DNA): TGTGCCAGCAGTGAAGCGGGGCGAATCGGGGAGCTGTTTTTT.

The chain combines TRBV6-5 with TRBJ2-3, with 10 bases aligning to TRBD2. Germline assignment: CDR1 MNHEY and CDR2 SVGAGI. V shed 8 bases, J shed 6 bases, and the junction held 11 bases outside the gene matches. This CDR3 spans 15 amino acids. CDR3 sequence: CASDGLAGGSDTQYF. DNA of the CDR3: TGTGCCAGCGACGGCTTAGCGGGGGGATCGGATACGCAGTATTTT.

CDR3 residues: CASSQAQGQGEQYF. The CDR3 bases are TGCGCCAGCAGCCAAGCCCAGGGCCAGGGCGAGCAGTACTTC. This chain connects TRBV4-3 to TRBJ2-7; D is possibly TRBD1 (5 bases). Germline CDR1 LGHNA, CDR2 YSLEER. The ends were cut back, 1 base at V and 6 bases at J, with 13 bases in the middle. The CDR3 extends over 14 amino acids.

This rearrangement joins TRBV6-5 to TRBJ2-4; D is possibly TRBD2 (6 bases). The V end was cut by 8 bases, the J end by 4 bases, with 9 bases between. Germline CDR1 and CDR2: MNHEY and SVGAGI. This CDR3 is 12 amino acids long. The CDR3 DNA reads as TGTGCCAGCTCGGCGGGGAAAAACATTCAGTACTTC. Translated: CASSAGKNIQYF.

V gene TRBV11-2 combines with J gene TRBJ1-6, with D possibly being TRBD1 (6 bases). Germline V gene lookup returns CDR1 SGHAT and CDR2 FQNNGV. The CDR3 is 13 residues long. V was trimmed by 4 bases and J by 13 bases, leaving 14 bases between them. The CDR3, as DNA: TGTGCCAGCAGCTCGACGCAGGGGACCCCCCTCCACTTT. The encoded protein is CASSSTQGTPLHF.

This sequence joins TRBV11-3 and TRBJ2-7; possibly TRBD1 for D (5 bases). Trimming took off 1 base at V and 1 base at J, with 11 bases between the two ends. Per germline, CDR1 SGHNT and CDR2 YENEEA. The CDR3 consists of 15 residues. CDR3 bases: TGTGCCAGCAGCTTAGGACAGATGCCTTCCTACGAGCAGTACTTC. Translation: CASSLGQMPSYEQYF.

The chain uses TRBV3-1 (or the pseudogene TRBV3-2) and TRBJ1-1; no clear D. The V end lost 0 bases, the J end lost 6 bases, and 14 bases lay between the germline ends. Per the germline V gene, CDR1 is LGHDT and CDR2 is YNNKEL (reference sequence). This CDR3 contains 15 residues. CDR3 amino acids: CASSQDLRVSAEAFF. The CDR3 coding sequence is TGTGCCAGCAGCCAAGACCTCCGGGTCTCAGCTGAAGCTTTCTTT.

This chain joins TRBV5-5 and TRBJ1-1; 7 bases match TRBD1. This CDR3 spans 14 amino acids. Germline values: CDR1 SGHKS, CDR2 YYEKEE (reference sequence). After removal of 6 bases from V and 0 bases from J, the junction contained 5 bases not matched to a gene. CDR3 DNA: TGTGCCAGCATCCGGACAGGCCTGAACACTGAAGCTTTCTTT. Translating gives CASIRTGLNTEAFF.

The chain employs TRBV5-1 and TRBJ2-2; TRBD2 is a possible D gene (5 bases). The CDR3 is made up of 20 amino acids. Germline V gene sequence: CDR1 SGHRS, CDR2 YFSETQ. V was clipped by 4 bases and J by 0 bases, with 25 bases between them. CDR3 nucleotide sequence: TGCGCCAGCAGCCTTAACTGGCACCGGGGTAGGGTCCCGAACACCGGGGAGCTGTTTTTT. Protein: CASSLNWHRGRVPNTGELFF.

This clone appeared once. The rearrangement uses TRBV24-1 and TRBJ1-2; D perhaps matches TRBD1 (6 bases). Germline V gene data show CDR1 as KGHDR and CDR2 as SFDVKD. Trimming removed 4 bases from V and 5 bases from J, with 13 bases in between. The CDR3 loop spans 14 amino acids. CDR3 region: CATSDLTGWYGYTF. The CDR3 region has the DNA TGTGCCACCAGTGACCTGACAGGTTGGTATGGCTACACCTTC.

The CDR3 protein is CASSRERNSPLHF. The CDR3 region has the DNA TGTGCCAGCTCTCGGGAGAGAAATTCACCCCTCCACTTT. The chain uses TRBV6-5 and TRBJ1-6; D ambiguous. In germline, CDR1 is MNHEY, CDR2 SVGAGI. CDR3 size: 13 residues. V was trimmed by 8 bases and J by 7 bases, leaving 12 bases between them.

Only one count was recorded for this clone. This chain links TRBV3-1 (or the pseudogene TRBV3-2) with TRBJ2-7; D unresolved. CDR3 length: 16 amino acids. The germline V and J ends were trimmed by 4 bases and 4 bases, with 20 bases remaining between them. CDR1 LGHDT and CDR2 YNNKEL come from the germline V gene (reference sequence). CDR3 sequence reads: CASSPKLPTNLYEQYF. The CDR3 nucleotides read TGTGCCAGCAGCCCCAAGCTACCGACAAATTTGTACGAGCAGTACTTC.

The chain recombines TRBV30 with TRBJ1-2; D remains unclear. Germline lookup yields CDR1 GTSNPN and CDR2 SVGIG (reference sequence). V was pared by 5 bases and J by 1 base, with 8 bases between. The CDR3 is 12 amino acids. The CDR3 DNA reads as TGTGCCTGGGGGCGGGATAACTATGGCTACACCTTC. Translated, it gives CAWGRDNYGYTF. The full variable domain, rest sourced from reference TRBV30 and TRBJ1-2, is SQTIHQWPATLVQPVGSPLSLECTVEGTSNPNLYWYRQAAGRGLQLLFYSVGIGQISSEVPQNLSASRPQDRQFILSSKKLLLSDSGFYLCAWGRDNYGYTFGSGTRLTVV.

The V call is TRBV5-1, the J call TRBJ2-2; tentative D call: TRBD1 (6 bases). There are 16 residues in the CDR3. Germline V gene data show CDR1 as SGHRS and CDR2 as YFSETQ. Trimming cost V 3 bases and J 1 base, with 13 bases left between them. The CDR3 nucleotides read TGCGCCAGCAGCTCAAGCTCGGGACAGAACACCGGGGAGCTGTTTTTT. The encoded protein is CASSSSSGQNTGELFF.

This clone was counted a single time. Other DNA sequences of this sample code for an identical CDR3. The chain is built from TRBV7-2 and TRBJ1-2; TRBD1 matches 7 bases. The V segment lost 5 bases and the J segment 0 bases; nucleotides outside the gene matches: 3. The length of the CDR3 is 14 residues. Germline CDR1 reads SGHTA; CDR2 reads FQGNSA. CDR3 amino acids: CASSPGGSNYGYTF. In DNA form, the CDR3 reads TGTGCCAGCAGCCCAGGGGGGTCTAACTATGGCTACACCTTC. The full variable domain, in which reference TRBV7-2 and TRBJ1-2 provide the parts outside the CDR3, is GAGVSQSPSNKVTEKGKDVELRCDPISGHTALYWYRQSLGQGLEFLIYFQGNSAPDKSGLPSDRFSAERTGGSVSTLTIQRTQQEDSAVYLCASSPGGSNYGYTFGSGTRLTVV.

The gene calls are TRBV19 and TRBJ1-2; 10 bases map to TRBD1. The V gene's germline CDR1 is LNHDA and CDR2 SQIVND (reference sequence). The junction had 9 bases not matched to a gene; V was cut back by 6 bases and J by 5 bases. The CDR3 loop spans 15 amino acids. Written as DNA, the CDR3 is TGTGCCAGTAGCCCGCTCGACAGGGGGCTGTATGGCTACACCTTC. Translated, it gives CASSPLDRGLYGYTF.

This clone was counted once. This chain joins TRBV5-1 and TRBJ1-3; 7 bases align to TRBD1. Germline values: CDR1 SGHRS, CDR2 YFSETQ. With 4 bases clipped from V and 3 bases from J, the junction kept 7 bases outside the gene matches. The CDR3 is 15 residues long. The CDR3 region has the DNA TGCGCCAGCAGCAATGAGGGGGCGCATGGAAACACCATATATTTT. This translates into CASSNEGAHGNTIYF.

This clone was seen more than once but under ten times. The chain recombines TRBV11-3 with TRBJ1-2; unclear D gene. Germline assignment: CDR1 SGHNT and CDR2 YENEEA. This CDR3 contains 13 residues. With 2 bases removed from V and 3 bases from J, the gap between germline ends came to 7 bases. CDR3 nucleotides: TGTGCCAGCAGCTTACAGCAGGACTATGGCTACACCTTC. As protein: CASSLQQDYGYTF.

Here the CDR3 DNA reads TGTGCCAGCAGTTTAGGATCGGTAGAGACCCAGTACTTC. This encodes CASSLGSVETQYF. V usage is TRBV12-3 or TRBV12-4 and J usage is TRBJ2-5; D gene ambiguous. With 1 base removed from V and 4 bases from J, the gap between germline ends came to 7 bases. The CDR3 sequence is 13 residues long.

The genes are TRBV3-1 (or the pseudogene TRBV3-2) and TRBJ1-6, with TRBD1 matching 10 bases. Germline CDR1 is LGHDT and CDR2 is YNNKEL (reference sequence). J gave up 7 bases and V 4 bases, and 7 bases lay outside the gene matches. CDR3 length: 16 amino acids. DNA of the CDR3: TGTGCCAGCAGCCGGCTAAGGACAGGGGGGAATTCACCCCTCCACTTT. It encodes CASSRLRTGGNSPLHF.

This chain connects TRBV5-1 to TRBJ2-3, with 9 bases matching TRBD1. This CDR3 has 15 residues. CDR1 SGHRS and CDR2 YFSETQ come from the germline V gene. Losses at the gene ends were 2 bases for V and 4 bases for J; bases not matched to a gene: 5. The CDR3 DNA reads TGCGCCAGCAGCTTAATACAGGGGGCTGCAGATACGCAGTATTTT. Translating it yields CASSLIQGAADTQYF. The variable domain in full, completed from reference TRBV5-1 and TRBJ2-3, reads KAGVTQTPRYLIKTRGQQVTLSCSPISGHRSVSWYQQTPGQGLQFLFEYFSETQRNKGNFPGRFSGRQFSNSRSEMNVSTLELGDSALYLCASSLIQGAADTQYFGPGTRLTVL.